This T cell receptor (beta chain) was sequenced for a study of cytomegalovirus exposure and HLA in healthy donors. The PCR contained 60 Vbeta and 13 Jbeta primers. Generated by immunoSEQ multiplex PCR, the TCRdb table keeps only in-frame clones and is missing some. The table records over 150,000 clones, about 80% of them present only once. Germline-derived CDR1 and CDR2 are SGDLS and YYNGEE. The CDR3 extends over 14 amino acids. Trimming removed 0 bases from V and 3 bases from J, with 8 bases in between. The sequencing input was PBMCs. The chain carries TRBV9 and TRBJ2-3; a possible D gene is TRBD1 (5 bases). This clonotype originated in a woman under 40 in good health and CMV-seronegative. CDR3 loop: CASSVAGLTDTQYF. DNA for the CDR3: TGTGCCAGCAGCGTAGCAGGGTTGACAGATACGCAGTATTTT.